These T cell receptor beta chains were read from a single sample in a study of shared clonotypes between healthy human individuals. Profiling relied on immunoSEQ multiplex PCR, and the TCRdb table lists in-frame clones only, not all of them. The sample lists a few million clones, more than 80% occurring once. Sequencing used naive CD4+ T cells sorted from blood. These TCRs come from a man aged 18 to 29 in good health. CDR3s include the opening cysteine and the closing phenylalanine or tryptophan. The order of the fields is clone size, D gene, V gene, CDR3 length, J gene, CDR3 protein, CDR3 DNA. The D gene is left open where the match is weak. Clone size, where shown, is once, few, many, or a class for clones that have expanded.

once	TRBD2	TRBV7-6	15	TRBJ2-3	CASSFLAVAGDTQYF	TGTGCCAGCAGCTTCCTTGCGGTAGCGGGGGATACGCAGTATTTT
.	TRBD2	TRBV27	16	TRBJ2-1	CASSLSGSGAYNEQFF	TGTGCCAGCAGTTTATCCGGTAGCGGGGCCTACAATGAGCAGTTCTTC
.	TRBD1	TRBV7-6	16	TRBJ2-2	CASSLAGQGSAGELFF	TGTGCCAGCAGCTTGGCAGGACAGGGCTCTGCCGGGGAGCTGTTTTTT
.	TRBD2	TRBV9	16	TRBJ2-3	CASSVDPAGGQNTQYF	TGTGCCAGCAGCGTAGACCCAGCGGGGGGGCAAAATACGCAGTATTTT
.	.	TRBV30	13	TRBJ2-3	CAWNRLSTDTQYF	TGTGCCTGGAATAGACTCAGCACAGATACGCAGTATTTT
.	.	TRBV5-1	15	TRBJ2-6	CASSDVVGGANVLTF	TGCGCCAGCAGTGACGTTGTTGGTGGGGCCAACGTCCTGACTTTC
.	.	TRBV28	14	TRBJ2-5	CASSLKGVGETQYF	TGTGCCAGCAGTTTAAAGGGGGTAGGAGAGACCCAGTACTTC
.	TRBD2	TRBV5-4	16	TRBJ2-7	CASSQSGTKDAYEQYF	TGTGCCAGCAGCCAGTCCGGGACTAAGGATGCCTACGAGCAGTACTTC
.	.	TRBV19	15	TRBJ1-6	CASTRGDSYNSPLHF	TGTGCCAGTACAAGGGGCGACTCCTATAATTCACCCCTCCACTTT
.	TRBD2	TRBV29-1	11	TRBJ2-7	CSVEGDYAQYF	TGCAGCGTTGAAGGGGACTACGCGCAGTACTTC
.	.	TRBV19	15	TRBJ1-3	CASNTHRSSGNTIYF	TGTGCCAGTAACACCCATCGCAGCTCTGGAAACACCATATATTTT
.	TRBD1	TRBV7-2	14	TRBJ1-5	CASSLGQGDQPQHF	TGTGCCAGCAGCCTCGGACAGGGCGATCAGCCCCAGCATTTT
.	TRBD2	TRBV5-4	14	TRBJ2-1	CAILAGGSYNEQFF	TGTGCCATACTAGCGGGTGGGTCCTACAATGAGCAGTTCTTC
.	TRBD1	TRBV19	14	TRBJ2-5	CASSNRDRGETQYF	TGTGCCAGTAGTAACCGGGACAGGGGAGAGACCCAGTACTTC
.	.	TRBV5-1	15	TRBJ2-1	CASSLAGWGFNEQFF	TGCGCCAGCAGCTTGGCCGGGTGGGGATTCAATGAGCAGTTCTTC
.	.	TRBV27	15	TRBJ1-6	CASSLWDTGNSPLHF	TGTGCCAGCAGTTTATGGGACACTGGTAATTCACCCCTCCACTTT
.	.	TRBV5-4	17	TRBJ2-3	CASSLSLGGSGTDTQYF	TGTGCCAGCAGCTTGAGTCTTGGAGGGTCGGGCACAGATACGCAGTATTTT
.	.	TRBV2	15	TRBJ1-6	CASSDEGQYNSPLHF	TGTGCCAGCAGTGACGAAGGACAGTATAATTCACCCCTCCACTTT
.	.	TRBV30	15	TRBJ1-4	CAWRAVSGLGEKLFF	TGTGCCTGGAGGGCCGTATCTGGGTTGGGGGAAAAACTGTTTTTT
.	.	TRBV19	13	TRBJ1-2	CASSIRSAGSYTF	TGTGCCAGTAGTATAAGATCGGCAGGCAGCTACACCTTC
.	.	TRBV7-9	11	TRBJ2-7	CASSPSDEQYF	TGTGCCAGCAGCCCCAGCGACGAGCAGTACTTC
.	TRBD1	TRBV9	14	TRBJ2-7	CASSEAGGYGEQYF	TGTGCCAGCAGCGAGGCAGGGGGCTATGGGGAGCAGTACTTC
.	.	TRBV6-1	12	TRBJ1-5	CASSGGDQPQHF	TGTGCCAGCAGTGGGGGCGATCAGCCCCAGCATTTT
.	.	TRBV18	15	TRBJ1-5	CASSPTLVADQPQHF	TGTGCCAGCTCACCGACATTGGTGGCGGATCAGCCCCAGCATTTT
.	.	TRBV19	12	TRBJ1-2	CASSMQGRGYTF	TGTGCCAGTAGTATGCAGGGAAGGGGCTACACCTTC
.	.	TRBV10-3	11	TRBJ1-1	CAISGAEVAFF	TGTGCCATCAGTGGGGCAGAGGTGGCTTTCTTT
.	TRBD2	TRBV6-5	15	TRBJ2-1	CASSPVTSGYNEQFF	TGTGCCAGCAGTCCCGTAACTAGCGGGTACAATGAGCAGTTCTTC
.	.	TRBV7-3	15	TRBJ2-3	CASSLTGQSTDTQYF	TGTGCCAGCAGCTTAACTGGACAGAGCACAGATACGCAGTATTTT
.	TRBD2	TRBV7-9	14	TRBJ2-7	CASSSGLAAPEQYF	TGTGCCAGCAGCTCTGGACTAGCGGCCCCCGAGCAGTACTTC
.	.	TRBV6-1	11	TRBJ1-1	CASRPTTEAFF	TGTGCCAGCAGGCCTACCACTGAAGCTTTCTTT
.	TRBD1	TRBV29-1	14	TRBJ2-1	CSVVLTGDYNEQFF	TGCAGCGTTGTTCTGACAGGGGACTACAATGAGCAGTTCTTC
once	TRBD1	TRBV5-1	15	TRBJ2-5	CASSPGQGEAETQYF	TGCGCCAGCAGTCCGGGACAGGGCGAGGCAGAGACCCAGTACTTC
.	.	TRBV4-1	14	TRBJ2-7	CASSQPDRPYEQYF	TGCGCCAGCAGCCAACCCGACCGACCCTACGAGCAGTACTTC
.	TRBD2	TRBV18	16	TRBJ2-7	CASSPPRTSGTREQYF	TGTGCCAGCTCACCACCCCGGACTAGCGGGACGAGAGAGCAGTACTTC
.	.	TRBV30	13	TRBJ2-5	CAWSVGQQETQYF	TGTGCCTGGAGTGTAGGCCAGCAAGAGACCCAGTACTTC
.	TRBD1	TRBV29-1	13	TRBJ2-7	CSVERDSSYEQYF	TGCAGCGTTGAAAGGGACAGCTCCTACGAGCAGTACTTC